This passage covers 15 T cell receptor beta chains from one sample sequenced in a study of blood T cell repertoires in COVID-19. Method: immunoSEQ multiplex PCR; TCRdb's copy keeps in-frame clones and lacks some. In the table there are a few hundred thousand clones, roughly 87% of which are singletons. Sequenced sample: PBMCs or T cells enriched from blood (not recorded which). The receptors here all came from a young woman who had recovered from COVID-19.

The chain links TRBV6-5 to TRBJ1-1; D gene ambiguous. Trimming pared 6 bases from V and 4 bases from J, leaving 18 bases between. The CDR3 is made up of 15 amino acids. CDR1 is MNHEY and CDR2 is SVGAGI in the germline V gene. The CDR3 sequence: CASRAPSAASTEAFF. CDR3 DNA sequence: TGTGCCAGCAGGGCCCCTTCGGCGGCGAGCACTGAAGCTTTCTTT.

V usage is TRBV6-6 and J usage is TRBJ1-4; the D gene is possibly TRBD1 (6 bases). The germline gives CDR1 MNHNY, CDR2 SVGAGI (reference sequence). The V and J ends lost 3 bases and 7 bases respectively, with 15 bases between them. The CDR3 totals 15 residues. The CDR3 coding sequence is TGTGCCAGCAGTTATGGCCACAGGGCGAGTGAAAAACTGTTTTTT. The encoded protein is CASSYGHRASEKLFF.

This clone turned up a few times. The CDR3 protein is CAISESKASGDHNEQFF. The CDR3 region has the DNA TGTGCCATCAGTGAGTCCAAGGCTAGCGGGGACCACAATGAGCAGTTCTTC. The chain recombines TRBV10-3 with TRBJ2-1; TRBD2 agrees at 9 bases. CDR3 length equals 17 residues. Looked up from germline, CDR1 is ENHRY and CDR2 is SYGVKD. The trim removed 0 bases at V and 5 bases at J, leaving 8 bases unmatched.

Here the CDR3 DNA reads TGTGCCAGCAGCTTAGGACTAGCGGCGGTCTACGAGCAGTACTTC. Encoded protein: CASSLGLAAVYEQYF. The genes are TRBV11-2 and TRBJ2-7; TRBD2 agrees at 9 bases. The V gene's germline CDR1 is SGHAT and CDR2 FQNNGV. This CDR3 is built from 15 residues. V gave up 1 base and J gave up 3 bases; unmatched junction bases: 4.

The chain couples TRBV7-2 to TRBJ2-7; the match to TRBD2 covers 9 bases. The CDR3 consists of 15 residues. The V gene's germline CDR1 is SGHTA and CDR2 FQGNSA. With V trimmed by 4 bases and J by 3 bases, 7 bases remained unmatched. In DNA form, the CDR3 reads TGTGCCAGCAGCTGGGTGGCGGGAGGGCACTACGAGCAGTACTTC. Amino acid sequence: CASSWVAGGHYEQYF.

This sequence joins TRBV2 and TRBJ2-7; 13 bases align to TRBD2. Germline trimming cut 6 bases from V and 3 bases from J; bases unmatched to any gene: 5. Germline assignment: CDR1 SNHLY and CDR2 FYNNEI. The CDR3 runs 15 residues. CDR3 amino acids: CASSALAGGVYEQYF. CDR3 sequence (DNA): TGTGCCAGCAGCGCACTAGCGGGGGGGGTCTACGAGCAGTACTTC.

The chain is built from TRBV2 and TRBJ1-4, with 8 bases matching TRBD1. After removal of 4 bases from V and 4 bases from J, the junction contained 14 bases not matched to a gene. Germline V gene sequence: CDR1 SNHLY, CDR2 FYNNEI. This CDR3 comprises 18 residues. The CDR3, as DNA: TGTGCCAGCAGTGGAGTGGACAGGGCTTCCTCCCTTAATGAAAAACTGTTTTTT. Protein: CASSGVDRASSLNEKLFF.

V is TRBV27 and J is TRBJ1-4; TRBD1 agrees at 9 bases. The germline CDR1 and CDR2 sequences are MNHEY and SMNVEV (reference sequence). The junction had 10 bases not matched to a gene; V was cut back by 6 bases and J by 5 bases. CDR3 size: 16 residues. CDR3 loop: CASSFLPGTGNEKLFF. CDR3 nucleotides: TGTGCCAGCAGCTTTCTGCCTGGGACAGGGAATGAAAAACTGTTTTTT.

This chain links TRBV15 with TRBJ1-1, with 9 bases that match TRBD1. Germline V gene sequence: CDR1 LNHNV, CDR2 YYDKDF (reference sequence). With 4 bases clipped from V and 1 base from J, the junction kept 1 base outside the gene matches. The CDR3 runs to 14 residues. The chain's CDR3 is CATSTDRGNTEAFF. The DNA for the CDR3 is TGTGCCACCAGCACGGACAGGGGGAACACTGAAGCTTTCTTT.

The V gene is TRBV5-1, the J gene TRBJ1-1; TRBD1 matches 7 bases. The CDR3 sequence is 14 residues long. Germline CDR1 is SGHRS and CDR2 is YFSETQ. V shed 3 bases and J 5 bases; nucleotides not matched to a gene: 7. Written as DNA, the CDR3 is TGCGCCAGCAGCTCCGGGACAGAAGGGACTGAAGCTTTCTTT. Translating gives CASSSGTEGTEAFF.

Note on this clone: Other DNA sequences in the same sample also yield this CDR3. The V call is TRBV2, the J call TRBJ1-1; 11 bases line up with TRBD1. V lost 6 bases to trimming and J lost 4 bases; unmatched junction nucleotides: 1. Germline CDR1 SNHLY, CDR2 FYNNEI. CDR3 length: 13 residues. CDR3 coding DNA: TGTGCCAGCAGAGGGACAGGGGGCACTGAAGCTTTCTTT. Translating gives CASRGTGGTEAFF.

J is TRBJ2-4 and V is TRBV11-2; the D gene is possibly TRBD1 (7 bases). V lost 3 bases and J lost 7, with 16 bases in between. Per germline, CDR1 SGHAT and CDR2 FQNNGV. This CDR3 has 15 amino acids. CDR3 coding DNA: TGTGCCAGCAGCTTCGGAGGGGGCACGGGGAACATTCAGTACTTC. It is translated as CASSFGGGTGNIQYF.

CDR3 protein: CASRWGPLEAFF. The CDR3 DNA follows: TGTGCCAGCAGGTGGGGGCCTCTTGAAGCTTTCTTT. The rearrangement uses TRBV12-3 or TRBV12-4 and TRBJ1-1, with D maybe TRBD1 (6 bases). Trimming pared 6 bases from V and 7 bases from J, leaving 12 bases between. CDR3 size: 12 residues.

This chain links TRBV5-4 with TRBJ1-6; tentatively, D is TRBD1 (5 bases). Germline CDR1 is SGHNT and CDR2 is YYREEE (reference sequence). The CDR3 covers 13 residues. V gave up 2 bases and J gave up 6 bases, with 6 bases separating them. In nucleotides, the CDR3 is TGTGCCAGCAGCTTTCAGGGTAATTCACCCCTCCACTTT. Its translation is CASSFQGNSPLHF.

This chain uses TRBV30 with TRBJ1-5; 7 positions agree with TRBD1. Trimming at V came to 1 base and at J to 3 bases, leaving 3 bases not matched to a gene. Germline CDR1 and CDR2: GTSNPN and SVGIG (reference sequence). The CDR3 length is 14 residues. CDR3 bases: TGTGCCTGGAGTGAGGGACAGCTCAATCAGCCCCAGCATTTT. Its protein product is CAWSEGQLNQPQHF. The variable domain in full, with the rest retrieved from reference TRBV30 and TRBJ1-5, is SQTIHQWPATLVQPVGSPLSLECTVEGTSNPNLYWYRQAAGRGLQLLFYSVGIGQISSEVPQNLSASRPQDRQFILSSKKLLLSDSGFYLCAWSEGQLNQPQHFGDGTRLSIL.